These T cell receptor beta chains were read from a single sample in a study of blood T cells in healthy people across ages. In TCRdb, the 5' RACE reads were re-called with MiXCR into one record per CDR3 protein. Of some 320,000 distinct CDR3 sequences in the sample, 25% to 30% were seen once. The sample taken for sequencing was blood. The source is a woman aged 65 to 85 in good health. CDR3s include the opening cysteine and the closing phenylalanine or tryptophan. D genes are given only for firm matches. Only part of the rows carry a size: once, few, many, or a class if the clone is expanded.

j_call,d_call,v_call,clone_size,cdr3_aa,cdr3_nt
TRBJ2-5,NA,TRBV18,few,CASSPRTLQETQYF,TGTGCCAGCTCACCCCGGACTCTCCAAGAGACCCAGTACTTC
TRBJ2-7,NA,TRBV18,NA,CASSPTPVATYEQYF,TGTGCCAGCTCACCGACCCCAGTTGCTACCTACGAGCAGTACTTC
TRBJ2-2,NA,TRBV7-2,NA,CASSFPGSGELFF,TGTGCCAGCAGCTTTCCAGGGTCCGGGGAGCTGTTTTTT
TRBJ2-5,NA,TRBV28,NA,CASSPPRGGETQYF,TGTGCCAGCAGCCCCCCCCGGGGAGGAGAGACCCAGTACTTC
TRBJ2-2,NA,TRBV29-1,NA,CSVEGTGELFF,TGCAGCGTTGAGGGCACCGGGGAGCTGTTTTTT
TRBJ1-2,TRBD1,TRBV27,NA,CASSLTQGATIYGYTF,TGTGCCAGCAGTCTCACACAGGGGGCAACTATCTATGGCTACACCTTC
TRBJ2-3,NA,TRBV20-1,NA,CSARELSDTQYF,TGCAGTGCCCGGGAGCTATCAGATACGCAGTATTTT
TRBJ2-7,NA,TRBV5-5,many,CASSQLTYEQYF,TGTGCCAGCAGCCAATTAACCTACGAGCAGTACTTC
TRBJ1-5,NA,TRBV28,NA,CASSYDRNQPQHF,TGTGCCAGCAGCTACGACAGAAATCAGCCCCAGCATTTT
TRBJ1-4,NA,TRBV6-6,NA,CASSFNLPGEKLFF,TGTGCCAGCAGTTTTAACCTCCCGGGGGAAAAACTGTTTTTT